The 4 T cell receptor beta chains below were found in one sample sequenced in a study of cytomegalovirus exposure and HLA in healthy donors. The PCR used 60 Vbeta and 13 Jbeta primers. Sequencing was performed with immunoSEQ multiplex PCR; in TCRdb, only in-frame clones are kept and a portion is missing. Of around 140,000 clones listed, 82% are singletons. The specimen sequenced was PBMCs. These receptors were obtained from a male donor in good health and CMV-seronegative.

CDR3 nucleotide sequence: TGTGCCAGTAGTATGGTAGGGGGCGCCTACCGCGATACGCAGTATTTT. This sequence encodes CASSMVGGAYRDTQYF. The chain carries TRBV19 and TRBJ2-3; the match to TRBD1 covers 7 bases. The V gene end was trimmed by 3 bases and the J gene end by 6 bases; junction bases not matched to a gene: 12. Germline V lookup: CDR1 LNHDA, CDR2 SQIVND (reference sequence). This CDR3 has 16 residues.

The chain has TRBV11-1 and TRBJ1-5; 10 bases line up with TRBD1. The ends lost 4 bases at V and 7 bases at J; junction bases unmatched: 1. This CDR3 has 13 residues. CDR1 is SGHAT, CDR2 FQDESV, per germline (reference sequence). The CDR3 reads CASSSDRGQPQHF. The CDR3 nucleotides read TGTGCCAGCAGCTCGGACAGGGGGCAGCCCCAGCATTTT.

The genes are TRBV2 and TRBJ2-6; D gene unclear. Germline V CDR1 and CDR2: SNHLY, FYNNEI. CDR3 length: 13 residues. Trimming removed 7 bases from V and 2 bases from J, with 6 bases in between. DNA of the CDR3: TGTGCCAGCAACGGTCCTGGGGCCAACGTCCTGACTTTC. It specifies CASNGPGANVLTF.

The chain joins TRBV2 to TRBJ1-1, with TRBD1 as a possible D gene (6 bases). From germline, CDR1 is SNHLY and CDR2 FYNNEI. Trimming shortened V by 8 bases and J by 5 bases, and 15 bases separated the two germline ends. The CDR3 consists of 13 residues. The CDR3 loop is CASAGGLGTEAFF. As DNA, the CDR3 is TGTGCCAGCGCGGGGGGGCTCGGGACTGAAGCTTTCTTT. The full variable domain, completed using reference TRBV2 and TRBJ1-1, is EPEVTQTPSHQVTQMGQEVILRCVPISNHLYFYWYRQILGQKVEFLVSFYNNEISEKSEIFDDQFSVERPDGSNFTLKIRSTKLEDSAMYFCASAGGLGTEAFFGQGTRLTVV.